This TCR beta chain was recovered during a study of regulatory T cells in long-lasting Graves disease. Whole-study results and caveats: New patients shared about 910 public clonotypes, and persistent patients shared more, with about 2,700.

The germline CDR1 and CDR2 sequences are MDHEN and SYDVKM. V was pared by 7 bases and J by 4 bases, with 4 bases of the junction left unmatched. The CDR3 has 14 residues. As concerns this clonotype: Its antigen is not known.

Time point defined: newly diagnosed GD, antithyroid drugs for less than 3 months. The TCR library was prepared using RNA isolated from PBMCs. To make TCR beta libraries, researchers used iRepertoire HTBI primers and Arm-PCR of CDR3 regions. TCRdb used MiXCR to reprocess the multiplex PCR reads, holding one entry per CDR3 protein. The sample has a few hundred thousand distinct CDR3 sequences, around 15% seen once; the top ten hold about a sixth. This sample also appeared in a second study, on T cells in Graves' hyperthyroidism and ophthalmopathy.

The chain couples TRBV28 to TRBJ2-3, with 11 bases fitting TRBD2. The sample consisted of peripheral blood mononuclear cells (PBMCs), taken at new diagnosis, from a patient treated with antithyroid drugs. The source is a woman in her 50s with Graves disease. DNA for the CDR3: TGTGCCAGCACTGGGACTAGCGGTTCAGATACGCAGTATTTT. Its translation is CASTGTSGSDTQYF.